The rows below give T cell receptor beta chains drawn from one sample of a study of cytomegalovirus exposure and HLA in healthy donors. The assay was immunoSEQ multiplex PCR, and TCRdb's table has in-frame clones only and misses some. The table shows some 120,000 clones, with approximately 80% occurring only once. The sequenced sample consisted of PBMCs. The receptors were sampled from a male donor in good health and CMV-seropositive. CDR3s include the opening cysteine and the closing phenylalanine or tryptophan. The D gene is left open where the match is weak. Clone sizes are given selectively: once, few, many, or a class where the clone is expanded.

>TRBV7-6|TRBD2|.|TRBJ2-1
TGTGCCAGCAGCTTAGGCAACACAGGGAGCGGGAGTAAAAACGCGTTCTTC
CASSLGNTGSGSKNAFF
>TRBV28|TRBD1|.|TRBJ2-5
TGTGCCAGCAGCCGGGACAGGGCGGAGACCCAGTACTTC
CASSRDRAETQYF
>TRBV7-3|.|.|TRBJ2-1
TGTGCCAGCAGCCCAAACCAGGGGATTAATGAGCAGTTCTTC
CASSPNQGINEQFF
>TRBV9|.|once|TRBJ2-2
TGTGCCAGCAGCCCCGGACTCTCCGCGAACACCGGGGAGCTGTTTTTT
CASSPGLSANTGELFF
>TRBV11-3|.|.|TRBJ2-2
TGTGCCAGCAGCCCCCGACTAGGTGACACCGGGGAGCTGTTTTTT
CASSPRLGDTGELFF
>TRBV15|.|.|TRBJ2-7
TGTGCCACCAGCAGATCTACGGACTACGAGCAGTACTTC
CATSRSTDYEQYF
>TRBV6-4|TRBD2|.|TRBJ2-7
TGTGCCAGCAGTGACCGGGGTGTGGGCGGGAGGGCCCCCGAGCAGTACTTC
CASSDRGVGGRAPEQYF
>TRBV25-1|.|.|TRBJ1-2
TGTGCCAGCAGTGGGATTGACAGATTGCGCTATGGCTACACCTTC
CASSGIDRLRYGYTF
>TRBV5-1|.|.|TRBJ2-2
TGCGCCAGCAGCGTGGACTATTCGAACACCGGGGAGCTGTTTTTT
CASSVDYSNTGELFF
>TRBV11-2|.|.|TRBJ2-1
TGTGCCAGCAGCTTAGATCTAGCATACAATGAGCAGTTCTTC
CASSLDLAYNEQFF
>TRBV6-6|.|.|TRBJ2-6
TGTGCCAGCAGCTACTCTGGGGCCAACGGCCTGACTTTC
CASSYSGANGLTF
>TRBV7-2|TRBD1|.|TRBJ2-7
TGTGCCAGCAGCTTAGCGGGGACAGAAGTCTACGAGCAGTACTTC
CASSLAGTEVYEQYF
>TRBV5-5|.|.|TRBJ2-2
TGTGCCAGCAGCTTGGGAGGCGGTAACACCGGGGAGCTGTTTTTT
CASSLGGGNTGELFF
>TRBV7-3|.|.|TRBJ2-5
TGTGCCAGCAGCCTCCACGGCGGAGCCACAGAGACCCAGTACTTC
CASSLHGGATETQYF
>TRBV19|TRBD1|.|TRBJ1-5
TGTGCCAGTAGCACCATACAGGGGCAGCCCCAGCATTTT
CASSTIQGQPQHF
>TRBV11-3|TRBD1|.|TRBJ2-7
TGTGCCAGCAGCAACGGACAGGGGGCCGTCTACGAGCAGTACTTC
CASSNGQGAVYEQYF
>TRBV6-1|.|.|TRBJ1-5
TGTGCCAGCAGTGAAGTCAGGGCTGCTGGGGATCAGCCCCAGCATTTT
CASSEVRAAGDQPQHF
>TRBV4-2|TRBD1|.|TRBJ2-1
TGTGCCAGCAGCCAAGAAGGACAGGGAGAGAATGAGCAGTTCTTC
CASSQEGQGENEQFF
>TRBV5-1|.|few|TRBJ2-4
TGCGCCAGCAGCAAACAGGGAGGGGTGGACATTCAGTACTTC
CASSKQGGVDIQYF
>TRBV7-3|TRBD2|few|TRBJ2-3
TGTGCCAGCAGCCGGGGCGGCGGGAGGGCCGTAGATACGCAGTATTTT
CASSRGGGRAVDTQYF
>TRBV14|TRBD2|.|TRBJ2-7
TGTGCCAGCAGCCAAGGGGAAGGCGGGAGCTTC
CASSQGEGGSF
>TRBV11-3|.|.|TRBJ2-3
TGTGCCAGCAGCCCGGGGACTTACCGCCTCACAGATACGCAGTATTTT
CASSPGTYRLTDTQYF
>TRBV13|TRBD2|.|TRBJ2-1
TGTGCCAGCAGCTTTCCGGGGACTAGCGGGAGGGTGGATGAGCAGTTCTTC
CASSFPGTSGRVDEQFF
>TRBV2|TRBD1|few|TRBJ1-1
TGTGCCAGCAGTGAAGGGACAGGGCAATGGAACACTGAAGCTTTCTTT
CASSEGTGQWNTEAFF
>TRBV19|TRBD2|.|TRBJ2-7
TGTGCCAGTAGTAGGACGGGAGGGCCCCACGAGCAGTACTTC
CASSRTGGPHEQYF
>TRBV30|.|.|TRBJ1-1
TGTGCCTGGGCTAGATCGGCCACTGAAGCTTTCTTT
CAWARSATEAFF
>TRBV27|.|.|TRBJ2-1
TGTGCCAGCAGTTACCAGGCGCAGTACAATGAGCAGTTCTTC
CASSYQAQYNEQFF
>TRBV28|.|.|TRBJ1-2
TGTGCCAGCAGTTTAGAGTCCATCTATGGCTACACCTTC
CASSLESIYGYTF
>TRBV30|TRBD1|.|TRBJ1-2
TGTGCCTGGAGTACCCCAGGGGGACAACCCTATGGCTACACCTTC
CAWSTPGGQPYGYTF
>TRBV28|.|.|TRBJ1-2
TGTGCCAGCATAGGTTGGGAGGACTATGGCTACACCTTC
CASIGWEDYGYTF
>TRBV7-2|TRBD2|.|TRBJ2-7
TGTGCCAGCAGCTTAGAGGCCCGCGGGAGGTACGAGCAGTACTTC
CASSLEARGRYEQYF
>TRBV5-1|.|.|TRBJ2-7
TGCGCCAGCAGCTTGGTGCTCGAACTAGACGGGCGGGAAGAGCAGTACTTC
CASSLVLELDGREEQYF
>TRBV10-3|TRBD2|.|TRBJ2-3
TGTGCCATCAGTGAGACCCTAGCGGGAGATACGCAGTATTTT
CAISETLAGDTQYF
>TRBV10-3|.|once|TRBJ1-2
TGTGCCATCAGTGAGTCGTTTTCAGGCAGGGAAGATGGCTACACCTTC
CAISESFSGREDGYTF
>TRBV9|TRBD2|.|TRBJ2-1
TGTGCCAGCAGCCCGAGCGGGAGGGCCGTCGATGAGCAGTTCTTC
CASSPSGRAVDEQFF
>TRBV21-1|.|.|TRBJ2-1
TGTGCCAGCAGCAAAGCCCGGGAAGGGAATGAGCAGTTCTTC
CASSKAREGNEQFF
>TRBV14|.|.|TRBJ2-7
TGTGCCAGCAGCCAAGGGGACTTGCGGCTCGAGCAGTACTTC
CASSQGDLRLEQYF
>TRBV27|.|.|TRBJ1-1
TGTGCCAGCAGTACTCAGGGCACCGGCACTGAAGCTTTCTTT
CASSTQGTGTEAFF
>TRBV7-3|TRBD2|.|TRBJ2-5
TGTGCCAGCAGCTTAATTCCTAGCGGGATGGAGACCCAGTACTTC
CASSLIPSGMETQYF
>TRBV29-1|TRBD1|.|TRBJ1-2
TGCAGCGTTGAGGGCAGGGGGCCCGGCTACACCTTC
CSVEGRGPGYTF
>TRBV19|.|.|TRBJ2-3
TGTGCCGCGGGCAGTGTTGGTACGCAGTATTTT
CAAGSVGTQYF
>TRBV4-2|TRBD2|.|TRBJ2-7
TGTGCCAGCAGCCAAGAGGGACTAGCGGGAGGTTGTGAGCAGTACTTC
CASSQEGLAGGCEQYF